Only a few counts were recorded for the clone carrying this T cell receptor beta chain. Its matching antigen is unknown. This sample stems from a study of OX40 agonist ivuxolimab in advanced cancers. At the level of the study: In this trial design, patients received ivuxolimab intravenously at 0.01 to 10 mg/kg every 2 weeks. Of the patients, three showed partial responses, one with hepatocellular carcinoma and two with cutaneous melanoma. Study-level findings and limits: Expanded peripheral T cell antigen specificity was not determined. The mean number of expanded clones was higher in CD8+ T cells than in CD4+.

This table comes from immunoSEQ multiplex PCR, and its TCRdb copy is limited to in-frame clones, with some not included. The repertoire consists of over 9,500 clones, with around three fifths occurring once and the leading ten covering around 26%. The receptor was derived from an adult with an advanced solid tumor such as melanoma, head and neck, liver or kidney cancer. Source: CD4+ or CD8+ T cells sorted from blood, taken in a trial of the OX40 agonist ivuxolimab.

CDR3 sequence: CASSQGEGGGETQYF. In DNA, the CDR3 is TGTGCCAGCAGCCAAGGCGAGGGAGGGGGCGAGACCCAGTACTTC. The chain couples TRBV7-9 to TRBJ2-5, with D perhaps matching TRBD1 or TRBD2 (7 bases each). The germline CDR1 and CDR2 sequences are SEHNR and FQNEAQ (reference sequence). This CDR3 has 15 residues. V gave up 5 bases and J gave up 5 bases, with 18 bases separating them.